What follows are 28 T cell receptor beta chains derived from one specimen sequenced in a study of shared clonotypes between healthy human individuals. Positive CCR7 selection of CD45RO-negative cells yielded the naive CD8 cells, and terminally differentiated effector memory CD45RA+ cells were excluded. This table comes from immunoSEQ multiplex PCR, and its TCRdb copy is limited to in-frame clones, with some not included. The table records about 2.1 million clones, over 85% of them present only once. The specimen sequenced was naive CD8+ T cells from PBMCs. These receptors all stem from a man between 18 and 35 years old in good health. Some clones in this sample may be carry-over from other donors' samples.

The gene calls are TRBV10-3 and TRBJ2-1, with TRBD1 as a possible D gene (5 bases). This CDR3 is built from 14 residues. Per the germline V gene, CDR1 is ENHRY and CDR2 is SYGVKD. Trimming pared 3 bases from V and 16 bases from J, leaving 22 bases between. The CDR3 here is CAISESLGLGQRFF. CDR3 bases: TGTGCCATCAGTGAATCGCTGGGCTTGGGGCAGCGATTCTTC.

The CDR3 here is CASSLAGIRHSPDYEQYF. The CDR3 DNA reads as TGTGCCAGCAGCTTAGCGGGCATTCGGCACTCCCCCGACTACGAGCAGTACTTC. V gene TRBV7-8 combines with J gene TRBJ2-7; D is unresolved. Trimming removed 0 bases at V and 3 bases at J, with 21 bases between. The CDR3 spans 18 residues. Germline values: CDR1 SGHVS, CDR2 FQNEAQ. The full variable domain, its missing parts supplied by reference TRBV7-8 and TRBJ2-7, is GAGVSQSPRYKVAKRGQDVALRCDPISGHVSLFWYQQALGQGPEFLTYFQNEAQLDKSGLPSDRFFAERPEGSVSTLKIQRTQQEDSAVYLCASSLAGIRHSPDYEQYFGPGTRLTVT.

This clone was picked up one time. The genes are TRBV9 and TRBJ2-7; a possible D gene is TRBD1 (5 bases). The germline gives CDR1 SGDLS, CDR2 YYNGEE. Trimming removed 1 base from V and 2 bases from J, with 22 bases in between. This CDR3 spans 18 amino acids. The CDR3 nucleotides read TGTGCCAGCAGCGTAAGAGTCGAGACAGAAACCAATACCTACGAGCAGTACTTC. This codes for CASSVRVETETNTYEQYF.

The chain combines TRBV7-8 with TRBJ1-1, with D possibly TRBD1 on 6 matching bases. The CDR3 length is 17 residues. Germline V gene lookup returns CDR1 SGHVS and CDR2 FQNEAQ. The V gene lost 6 bases and the J gene lost 5 bases, with 25 bases spanning the gap. CDR3 DNA: TGTGCCAGCAGTCACCTCCTATTAGGAACAGGGAGGACTGAAGCTTTCTTT. Protein: CASSHLLLGTGRTEAFF.

This clone was counted a few times. The chain uses TRBV9 and TRBJ2-7; 7 nucleotides agree with TRBD2. This CDR3 is built from 15 residues. V was pared by 3 bases and J by 0 bases, with 6 bases of the junction left unmatched. Germline values: CDR1 SGDLS, CDR2 YYNGEE. In DNA form, the CDR3 reads TGTGCCAGCAGCGGCGGGGGAGGCCCCTCCTACGAGCAGTACTTC. Its translation is CASSGGGGPSYEQYF.

The chain joins TRBV7-2 to TRBJ1-1, with unresolved D. The germline V gene encodes CDR1 SGHTA and CDR2 FQGNSA. V lost 8 bases and J lost 3, with 16 bases in between. CDR3 size: 14 residues. Written as DNA, the CDR3 is TGTGCCAGCCGCACCACGGCCGGGGACACTGAAGCTTTCTTT. This encodes CASRTTAGDTEAFF.

This chain joins TRBV9 and TRBJ2-7, with TRBD1 matching over 8 bases. Germline CDR1 and CDR2: SGDLS and YYNGEE. The CDR3 contains 14 residues. Unmatched junction bases numbered 3, after V lost 2 bases and J lost 2 bases. CDR3 residues: CASSVTGGPYEQYF. The CDR3 nucleotides are TGTGCCAGCAGCGTTACAGGGGGTCCCTACGAGCAGTACTTC.

The CDR3 loop reads CASSYTLAASYEQYF. The CDR3 nucleotides are TGTGCCAGCAGTTACACCTTAGCGGCGTCTTACGAGCAGTACTTC. V is TRBV6-5 and J is TRBJ2-7; D is perhaps TRBD2 (6 bases). Trimming pared 2 bases from V and 4 bases from J, leaving 15 bases between. Germline-derived CDR1 and CDR2 are MNHEY and SVGAGI. The CDR3 runs to 15 residues.

Notes on this clone: Other DNA sequences of this sample code for an identical CDR3. The chain carries TRBV9 and TRBJ2-1; D remains unclear. V lost 0 bases and J lost 8, with 3 bases in between. Germline CDR1 is SGDLS and CDR2 is YYNGEE. The CDR3 runs 11 residues. The CDR3 nucleotides read TGTGCCAGCAGCGTAGGTGATGAGCAGTTCTTC. It codes for CASSVGDEQFF. The variable domain in full, with the rest retrieved from reference TRBV9 and TRBJ2-1, is DSGVTQTPKHLITATGQRVTLRCSPRSGDLSVYWYQQSLDQGLQFLIQYYNGEERAKGNILERFSAQQFPDLHSELNLSSLELGDSALYFCASSVGDEQFFGPGTRLTVL.

The chain recombines TRBV11-2 with TRBJ2-7; 9 nucleotides line up with TRBD2. This CDR3 comprises 15 residues. Germline V gene sequence: CDR1 SGHAT, CDR2 FQNNGV. The junction had 5 bases not matched to a gene; V was cut back by 4 bases and J by 1 base. For the CDR3, the DNA is TGTGCCAGCAGCTACAGTAGCGGGAGTTCCTACGAGCAGTACTTC. It translates to CASSYSSGSSYEQYF.

The V call is TRBV27, the J call TRBJ1-1, with D perhaps TRBD1 (6 bases). Trimming left V 1 base short and J 6 bases short, with 21 bases between. The germline gives CDR1 MNHEY, CDR2 SMNVEV (reference sequence). CDR3 length: 17 residues. The CDR3 protein is CASSLFGGGSISSEAFF. DNA for the CDR3: TGTGCCAGCAGTTTATTCGGAGGGGGGAGTATTAGTTCTGAAGCTTTCTTT.

The count of this clone is one. Other nucleotide sequences in the sample specify the same CDR3. V gene TRBV7-9 combines with J gene TRBJ2-7; 9 nucleotides match TRBD1. V gave up 5 bases and J gave up 4 bases; unmatched junction bases: 6. The germline gives CDR1 SEHNR, CDR2 FQNEAQ (reference sequence). The CDR3 is 14 amino acids. The CDR3 DNA is TGTGCCAGCAGCCCCGGGACAGGGAGTTACGAGCAGTACTTC. Translation gives CASSPGTGSYEQYF.

The chain recombines TRBV7-3 with TRBJ1-1; TRBD1 aligns across 7 bases. Unmatched junction bases numbered 6, after V lost 5 bases and J lost 0 bases. The CDR3 has 15 residues. The germline V gene encodes CDR1 SGHTA and CDR2 FQGTGA. For the CDR3, the DNA is TGTGCCAGCAGCCTGTCGGGACAGATGAACACTGAAGCTTTCTTT. Translated: CASSLSGQMNTEAFF.

The chain uses TRBV5-1 and TRBJ2-7; D is ambiguous. The CDR3 totals 13 residues. V dropped 3 bases and J dropped 0 bases, with 7 bases sitting between them. The germline gives CDR1 SGHRS, CDR2 YFSETQ. DNA of the CDR3: TGCGCCAGCAGCTCTGACACCTCCTACGAGCAGTACTTC. The encoded protein is CASSSDTSYEQYF.

V usage is TRBV7-9 and J usage is TRBJ2-1; 8 nucleotides match TRBD2. Germline CDR1 SEHNR, CDR2 FQNEAQ (reference sequence). CDR3 length: 16 amino acids. J gave up 4 bases and V 2 bases, and 7 bases lay outside the gene matches. The CDR3 is CASSLRQTSVYNEQFF. The CDR3 bases are TGTGCCAGCAGCTTACGTCAGACTAGCGTATACAATGAGCAGTTCTTC.

On this clone itself: One end of the junction does not line up with germline, which may come from a read error. The chain couples TRBV14 to TRBJ2-5, with 7 bases fitting TRBD1. Germline-derived CDR1 and CDR2 are SGHDN and FVKESK. CDR3 length: 13 residues. CDR3 residues: CASSQGGARTQYF. CDR3 nucleotides: TGTGCCAGCAGTCAAGGGGGCGCTAGGACCCAGTACTTC.

CDR3 amino acids: CASSIGQGAQTGELFF. The CDR3 nucleotides read TGCGCCAGCAGCATAGGACAGGGGGCTCAGACCGGGGAGCTGTTTTTT. The genes are TRBV5-1 and TRBJ2-2; 11 bases agree with TRBD1. The CDR3 has 16 amino acids. Germline V gene lookup returns CDR1 SGHRS and CDR2 YFSETQ. Trimming at V came to 4 bases and at J to 5 bases, leaving 7 bases not matched to a gene.

The sample holds a few counts of this clone. This chain joins TRBV5-1 and TRBJ1-2; the match to TRBD1 covers 7 bases. This CDR3 region has 14 residues. Germline V gives CDR1 SGHRS, CDR2 YFSETQ. Losses at the gene ends were 4 bases for V and 5 bases for J; bases not matched to a gene: 8. The chain's CDR3 is CASSPAGTVYGYTF. The DNA of the CDR3 is TGCGCCAGCAGCCCGGCCGGGACAGTTTATGGCTACACCTTC. The full variable domain, rest sourced from reference TRBV5-1 and TRBJ1-2, is KAGVTQTPRYLIKTRGQQVTLSCSPISGHRSVSWYQQTPGQGLQFLFEYFSETQRNKGNFPGRFSGRQFSNSRSEMNVSTLELGDSALYLCASSPAGTVYGYTFGSGTRLTVV.

The J gene is TRBJ1-1, the V gene TRBV6-5; D call uncertain. Deletions cut 7 bases from V and 1 base from J, with 13 bases between. This CDR3 comprises 14 residues. Germline-derived CDR1 and CDR2 are MNHEY and SVGAGI. The CDR3 sequence: CASTQMRQNTEAFF. As DNA, the CDR3 is TGTGCCAGCACCCAAATGAGACAGAACACTGAAGCTTTCTTT.

The V and J genes are TRBV7-3 and TRBJ2-1; 8 nucleotides match TRBD2. Germline lookup yields CDR1 SGHTA and CDR2 FQGTGA. With V trimmed by 0 bases and J by 5 bases, 6 bases remained unmatched. The CDR3 loop spans 16 amino acids. The DNA of the CDR3 is TGTGCCAGCAGCTTAACAGCGGGAGTACCAAACAATGAGCAGTTCTTC. This codes for CASSLTAGVPNNEQFF.

V usage is TRBV7-9 and J usage is TRBJ1-2; tentatively, D is TRBD1 (6 bases). Germline V gives CDR1 SEHNR, CDR2 FQNEAQ (reference sequence). The germline V and J ends were trimmed by 5 bases and 5 bases, with 12 bases remaining between them. The length of the CDR3 is 13 residues. The CDR3 loop is CASSPGQPYGYTF. The CDR3 bases are TGTGCCAGCAGCCCAGGACAGCCGTATGGCTACACCTTC.

This chain joins TRBV4-2 and TRBJ1-1; tentatively, D is TRBD1 (5 bases). V dropped 4 bases and J dropped 0 bases, with 12 bases sitting between them. This CDR3 is 15 amino acids long. The V gene's germline CDR1 is LGHNA and CDR2 YNFKEQ. The CDR3: CASSPRDSLNTEAFF. In DNA, the CDR3 is TGTGCCAGCAGCCCCCGAGACAGTCTGAACACTGAAGCTTTCTTT.

This clone was counted once. The chain has TRBV18 and TRBJ2-7; D uncertain. The CDR3 runs 14 residues. Germline CDR1 KGHSH, CDR2 LQKENI. V gave up 4 bases and J gave up 2 bases, with 12 bases separating them. The CDR3 is CASSLGRGAYEQYF. The CDR3 bases are TGTGCCAGCTCACTTGGGCGCGGAGCCTACGAGCAGTACTTC.

The rearrangement joins TRBV6-1 to TRBJ1-1, with D uncertain. V was pared by 2 bases and J by 1 base, with 5 bases between. This CDR3 is built from 13 residues. Germline V lookup: CDR1 MNHNS, CDR2 SASEGT. CDR3 sequence (DNA): TGTGCCAGCAGTGAACGAAGGAACACTGAAGCTTTCTTT. Translation: CASSERRNTEAFF.

The genes are TRBV27 and TRBJ1-1; D possibly corresponds to TRBD1 (6 bases). CDR3 length: 14 amino acids. Trimming removed 2 bases at V and 3 bases at J, with 10 bases between. Germline CDR1 reads MNHEY; CDR2 reads SMNVEV (reference sequence). The CDR3 region is CASSLPGAHTEAFF. The DNA for the CDR3 is TGTGCCAGCAGTTTACCGGGGGCTCACACTGAAGCTTTCTTT.

The chain couples TRBV27 to TRBJ2-1; TRBD2 aligns across 13 bases. From germline, CDR1 is MNHEY and CDR2 SMNVEV (reference sequence). V gave up 1 base and J gave up 9 bases; unmatched junction bases: 3. The CDR3 sequence is 15 residues long. CDR3 loop: CASSLWTSGSGEQFF. DNA for the CDR3: TGTGCCAGCAGTTTATGGACTAGCGGGAGTGGTGAGCAGTTCTTC.

A remark on this clone: Within the sample, other DNA sequences also encode this same CDR3. J is TRBJ1-5 and V is TRBV27, with D perhaps matching TRBD1 (6 bases). The length of the CDR3 is 14 residues. Between the trimmed V and J ends, which lost 4 bases and 3 bases, there was a span of 10 bases. The germline V gene has CDR1 MNHEY and CDR2 SMNVEV (reference sequence). The CDR3 here is CASSYRGPNQPQHF. The CDR3 DNA reads TGTGCCAGCAGTTACCGGGGGCCCAATCAGCCCCAGCATTTT.

The J gene is TRBJ2-5, the V gene TRBV4-3; D is undetermined. The V gene's germline CDR1 is LGHNA and CDR2 YSLEER. The CDR3 covers 13 residues. V lost 1 base and J lost 1, with 4 bases in between. CDR3 nucleotides: TGCGCCAGCAGCCAAGTCACCCAAGAGACCCAGTACTTC. Its protein product is CASSQVTQETQYF.